This T cell receptor (beta chain) was profiled in a study of T cell repertoires in cytomegalovirus infection (dated by TCRdb to 2018 to 2020). Background on the whole study: Recently identified HLA-C-restricted CMV epitopes, whose presentation resists viral immunomodulation, were targeted by peptide stimulations together with well-studied HLA-B-restricted epitopes. Because public TCR beta signatures pointed to carriage of CMV infection together with the matching HLA type, the HLA type of each donor mattered for the analysis. The full study reports these points: Carriers of CMV infection plus the relevant HLA type were discriminated by the cumulative frequency of public TCR beta family members in the study cohort and in an independent roughly 380-donor cohort. The ex vivo response was dominated by HLA-C-restricted CMV-specific TCR beta clonotypes, and the single most frequent clonotype in two of eight donors was supplied by these HLA-C-restricted clonotypes.

CDR1 is given as SGHTA and CDR2 as FQGNSA, both from the germline V gene. Including cysteine and phenylalanine, the CDR3 has 13 amino acids. Of all the DNA, just the CDR3 is kept, 39 bases in frame from base 1. Trimming costs V 5 bases and J 3 bases, and their ends lie 11 bases apart. This clonotype was observed a handful of times. What antigen it recognizes has not been identified. No base qualities exist here, and no much larger clone lies one base off it. Explained via the paper, the treatment or condition label denotes: in vitro stimulation with specific CMV peptide epitopes to enrich CMV-specific T cells. Sequencing was carried out with an Illumina HiSeq 1500. TCRdb reworked the public reads: Q25 trimming with fastp, MiXCR clone assembly, productive beta chains retained. Duplicate CDR3 protein sequences are folded into a single record with the most common DNA and genes. A total of hundreds of thousands of distinct CDR3 sequences appear in this sample, roughly 43% of them only once. The biggest ten clones account for 43% of the sample.

This receptor was taken from a human donor in good health (CMV status not recorded). Some clones in this sample may be carry-over from other donors' samples. The chain is encoded by TRBV7-2 joined to TRBJ2-7; no D gene call is confident. The material sequenced was cultured PBMCs, taken from culture after CMV antigen stimulation. The base sequence is TGTGCCAGCAGCCCACCCTCGGGCTACGAGCAGTACTTC. Its product reads: CASSPPSGYEQYF.